The sample holds one count of the clone carrying this T cell receptor (beta chain). This sample stems from a study of blood T cell repertoires in COVID-19. Measured with immunoSEQ multiplex PCR; TCRdb has only the in-frame clones, and not every one. Here the sample spans around 200,000 clones, roughly 89% being singletons. The TCR comes from a man aged 55 to 69 who had recovered from COVID-19. Sequencing was done on a sample of peripheral blood.

The CDR3 protein is CASSPQGLGEVLNEQFF. CDR3 nucleotide sequence: TGTGCCAGCTCTCCCCAGGGGCTGGGAGAAGTTCTTAATGAGCAGTTCTTC. The chain links TRBV18 to TRBJ2-1; D may be TRBD1 (6 bases). Looked up from germline, CDR1 is KGHSH and CDR2 is LQKENI. This CDR3 has 17 amino acids. Trimming stripped 6 bases from V and 7 bases from J, with 25 bases between.